The 11 T cell receptor beta chains below come from one sample, sequenced in a study of EBV T-cell therapy then PD-1 blockade in nasopharyngeal carcinoma. Antigen specificity for these receptors is unknown. Time point defined: 266 days after commencement of treatment, after nivolumab therapy. Noted treatment: AdE1-LMPpoly-expanded autologous EBV-specific T-cell therapy followed by anti-PD-1 nivolumab. The method was immunoSEQ multiplex PCR; TCRdb's version includes in-frame clones alone and lacks a portion of them. The data contain over 20,000 clones, around 84% of them singletons. The sequencing here drew on CD8+ T cells from blood, taken around day 260 from a patient whose treatment included autologous EBV-specific T cells and nivolumab. The origin of the receptors is a man aged 35-49 years with nasopharyngeal carcinoma.

The CDR3 DNA reads TGTGCCAGCAGTTTAGAACGGGCAGGGGACACTGAAGCTTTCTTT. Its protein is CASSLERAGDTEAFF. The rearrangement uses TRBV27 and TRBJ1-1; D is perhaps TRBD1 (6 bases). Between the trimmed V and J ends, which lost 2 bases and 3 bases, there was a span of 13 bases. Germline loops: CDR1 MNHEY, CDR2 SMNVEV (reference sequence). The CDR3 runs 15 residues.

The rearrangement joins TRBV5-6 to TRBJ2-1, with D perhaps TRBD1 or TRBD2 (5 bases each). CDR3 length: 16 amino acids. Germline V CDR1 and CDR2: SGHDT, YYEEEE. Trimming cost V 3 bases and J 4 bases, with 17 bases left between them. This CDR3 is CASSWGEGPTYNEQFF. CDR3 nucleotides: TGTGCCAGCAGCTGGGGTGAGGGGCCAACATACAATGAGCAGTTCTTC.

The chain combines TRBV21-1 with TRBJ1-2. TRBV21-1 is reported as a pseudogene. This CDR3 contains 11 residues. The CDR3 sequence: CASSIRGGYTF. CDR3 DNA sequence: TGTGCCAGCAGCATCCGGGGGGGCTACACCTTC.

The V call is TRBV6-5, the J call TRBJ1-5; the D gene is possibly TRBD1 (5 bases). Trimming removed 5 bases at V and 0 bases at J, with 11 bases between. The CDR3 covers 15 residues. The germline V gene has CDR1 MNHEY and CDR2 SVGAGI. The chain's CDR3 is CASSRDGYSNQPQHF. The CDR3 nucleotides are TGTGCCAGCAGTCGGGACGGATATAGCAATCAGCCCCAGCATTTT.

This clone has just one count. The V gene is TRBV19, the J gene TRBJ1-1; D is ambiguous. This CDR3 has 13 amino acids. The V gene lost 5 bases and the J gene lost 4 bases, with 11 bases spanning the gap. Germline V CDR1 and CDR2: LNHDA, SQIVND (reference sequence). CDR3 protein: CASSGPSATEAFF. The CDR3 nucleotides read TGTGCCAGTAGTGGGCCATCAGCCACTGAAGCTTTCTTT.

The chain uses TRBV19 and TRBJ1-4; D remains unclear. The CDR3 is 15 residues long. The germline CDR1 and CDR2 sequences are LNHDA and SQIVND (reference sequence). Trimming pared 3 bases from V and 2 bases from J, leaving 10 bases between. CDR3 sequence (DNA): TGTGCCAGTAGTATCGTCGAACAGACTAATGAAAAACTGTTTTTT. Its protein product is CASSIVEQTNEKLFF.

J is TRBJ2-4 and V is TRBV9; 7 bases map to TRBD2. The V segment lost 0 bases and the J segment 2 bases; nucleotides outside the gene matches: 2. Germline V CDR1 and CDR2: SGDLS, YYNGEE. The CDR3 has 15 amino acids. The CDR3 DNA follows: TGTGCCAGCAGCGTAGGCGGGGGACCCAAAAACATTCAGTACTTC. As protein: CASSVGGGPKNIQYF.

The V call is TRBV5-6, the J call TRBJ2-7; D not certain. Germline-derived CDR1 and CDR2 are SGHDT and YYEEEE. There are 12 residues in the CDR3. Trimming cost V 2 bases and J 4 bases, with 7 bases left between them. The CDR3 sequence is CASSFTSYEQYF. The CDR3 bases are TGTGCCAGCAGCTTCACATCGTACGAGCAGTACTTC.

This clone was counted once. The V gene is TRBV7-8, the J gene TRBJ2-5; 8 bases are a match to TRBD2. The V gene end was trimmed by 3 bases and the J gene end by 9 bases; junction bases not matched to a gene: 9. Per germline, CDR1 SGHVS and CDR2 FQNEAQ. The CDR3 has 14 amino acids. The DNA for the CDR3 is TGTGCCAGCAGCTTTTTCGGGGGGGGGCCTTCCCAGTACTTC. Translated: CASSFFGGGPSQYF. Together with reference TRBV7-8 and TRBJ2-5, the CDR3 gives the full variable domain: GAGVSQSPRYKVAKRGQDVALRCDPISGHVSLFWYQQALGQGPEFLTYFQNEAQLDKSGLPSDRFFAERPEGSVSTLKIQRTQQEDSAVYLCASSFFGGGPSQYFGPGTRLLVL.

The genes are TRBV9 and TRBJ2-7; unclear D gene. The V end lost 4 bases, the J end lost 8 bases, and 19 bases lay between the germline ends. The germline V gene has CDR1 SGDLS and CDR2 YYNGEE. There are 14 residues in the CDR3. CDR3 in amino acids: CASSPGSDVGKQYF. CDR3 coding DNA: TGTGCCAGCAGCCCCGGGTCGGACGTCGGAAAGCAGTACTTC.

In this sample, this clone turned up many times. J is TRBJ1-1 and V is TRBV10-2; tentative D call: TRBD1 (5 bases). This CDR3 region has 13 residues. V lost 7 bases to trimming and J lost 5 bases, with 14 bases between them. Germline CDR1 is WSHSY and CDR2 is SAAADI. This CDR3 is CASKEGIGTEAFF. CDR3 sequence (DNA): TGCGCCAGCAAAGAGGGGATCGGTACTGAAGCTTTCTTT.